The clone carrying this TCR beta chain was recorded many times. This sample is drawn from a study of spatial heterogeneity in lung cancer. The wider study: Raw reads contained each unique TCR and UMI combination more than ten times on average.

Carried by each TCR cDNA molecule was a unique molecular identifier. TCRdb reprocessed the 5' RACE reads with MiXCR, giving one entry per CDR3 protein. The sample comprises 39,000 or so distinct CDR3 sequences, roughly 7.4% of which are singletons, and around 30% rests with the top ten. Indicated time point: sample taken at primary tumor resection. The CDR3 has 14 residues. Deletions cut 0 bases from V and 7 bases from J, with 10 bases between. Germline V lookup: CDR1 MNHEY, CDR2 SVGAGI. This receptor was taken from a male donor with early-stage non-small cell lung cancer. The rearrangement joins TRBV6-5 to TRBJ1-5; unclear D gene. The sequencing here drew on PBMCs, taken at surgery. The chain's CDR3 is CASSYSPEAQPQHF. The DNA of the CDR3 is TGTGCCAGCAGTTACTCCCCGGAGGCCCAGCCCCAGCATTTT.